These 28 T cell receptor beta chains were all obtained from the same sample, sequenced in a study of blood T cell repertoires in COVID-19. Sequencing used immunoSEQ multiplex PCR; TCRdb keeps in-frame clones, though not all of them. The sample shows 180,000 or so clones, 65% to 90% of them seen only once. Sequences were obtained from peripheral blood. Source of these receptors: a man aged 55 to 69 with acute or convalescent COVID-19.

The CDR3 DNA sequence: TGTGCCAGCAGCGTAGGACTAGCGGGCACAGATACGCAGTATTTT. It specifies CASSVGLAGTDTQYF. The rearrangement links TRBV9 to TRBJ2-3; 9 bases map to TRBD2. The CDR3 contains 15 residues. Germline-derived CDR1 and CDR2 are SGDLS and YYNGEE. J was trimmed by 1 base and V by 0 bases; bases with no gene match: 0.

The chain is built from TRBV28 and TRBJ1-2, with TRBD1 matching over 8 bases. The germline V gene encodes CDR1 MDHEN and CDR2 SYDVKM. CDR3 length: 15 amino acids. V was clipped by 6 bases and J by 0 bases; unmatched bases: 6. The CDR3 DNA reads as TGTGCCAGCAGCTCGCAGGGGGCTCCTAACTATGGCTACACCTTC. Residues: CASSSQGAPNYGYTF.

The chain carries TRBV28 and TRBJ2-7; TRBD1 aligns across 7 bases. There are 14 residues in the CDR3. Germline assignment: CDR1 MDHEN and CDR2 SYDVKM. The trim removed 5 bases at V and 5 bases at J, leaving 9 bases unmatched. The CDR3 coding sequence is TGTGCCAGCAGTCGTCCACAGGGGTTTCACGAGCAGTACTTC. This translates into CASSRPQGFHEQYF. Supplemented by reference TRBV28 and TRBJ2-7, the full variable domain reads DVKVTQSSRYLVKRTGEKVFLECVQDMDHENMFWYRQDPGLGLRLIYFSYDVKMKEKGDIPEGYSVSREKKERFSLILESASTNQTSMYLCASSRPQGFHEQYFGPGTRLTVT.

The chain is built from TRBV4-1 and TRBJ1-1; 12 bases align to TRBD1. With 3 bases clipped from V and 4 bases from J, the junction kept 6 bases outside the gene matches. Germline V gene data show CDR1 as MGHRA and CDR2 as YSYEKL. CDR3 length equals 16 residues. In DNA, the CDR3 is TGCGCCAGCAGCCACCGCAGGGACAGGGGGCCCACTGAAGCTTTCTTT. This encodes CASSHRRDRGPTEAFF.

The CDR3 region is CASSPRQGASEAFF. The CDR3 DNA reads TGTGCCAGCAGTCCCAGACAGGGGGCTAGTGAAGCTTTCTTT. This chain links TRBV6-6 with TRBJ1-1; the match to TRBD1 covers 10 bases. CDR3 size: 14 residues. Germline CDR1 is MNHNY and CDR2 is SVGAGI (reference sequence). Trimming removed 5 bases from V and 7 bases from J; junction bases left unmatched: 7.

V usage is TRBV5-1 and J usage is TRBJ2-5; 11 bases line up with TRBD2. This CDR3 is 16 amino acids long. The ends lost 4 bases at V and 0 bases at J; junction bases unmatched: 5. Germline CDR1 and CDR2: SGHRS and YFSETQ. CDR3: CASSRNSGRDQETQYF. The CDR3 DNA is TGCGCCAGCAGCCGAAATAGCGGGAGGGACCAAGAGACCCAGTACTTC.

This clone has just one count. Compared with germline, one end of the junction differs, possibly owing to a read error. The chain couples TRBV6-1 to TRBJ2-7; 8 bases are shared with TRBD2. The germline V gene has CDR1 MNHNS and CDR2 SASEGT. The CDR3 covers 16 residues. Here the CDR3 DNA reads TGTGCCAGCACTGAATGGGCTAGCGGGTCTACCTACGAGCAGTACTTC. Residues: CASTEWASGSTYEQYF.

The V gene is TRBV27, the J gene TRBJ2-1; TRBD2 matches at 11 bases. Germline V gene data show CDR1 as MNHEY and CDR2 as SMNVEV (reference sequence). The CDR3 runs 16 residues. V shed 1 base, J shed 8 bases, and the junction held 7 bases outside the gene matches. CDR3 sequence (DNA): TGTGCCAGCAGTTTATTGCGGCTAGCGGGAGGCGATGAGCAGTTCTTC. Its protein product is CASSLLRLAGGDEQFF.

This clone was counted only a few times. The genes are TRBV11-2 and TRBJ1-1, with D perhaps TRBD1 (5 bases). There are 15 residues in the CDR3. V lost 0 bases and J 7 bases, leaving 15 bases between the germline ends. The germline CDR1 and CDR2 sequences are SGHAT and FQNNGV. This CDR3 is CASSLDGGKKGEAFF. In DNA, the CDR3 is TGTGCCAGCAGCTTAGATGGGGGGAAAAAAGGTGAAGCTTTCTTT.

In DNA form, the CDR3 reads TGCGCCAGCAGCCCGGGACAGACCTTGATGATTGAGCAGTTCTTC. It yields the protein CASSPGQTLMIEQFF. The V call is TRBV5-1, the J call TRBJ2-1; 7 bases are a match to TRBD1. CDR1 and CDR2 (germline): SGHRS, YFSETQ. This CDR3 comprises 15 residues. V trimming: 4 bases; J trimming: 9 bases; junction bases outside the gene matches: 13. The full variable domain, in which reference TRBV5-1 and TRBJ2-1 provide the parts outside the CDR3, is KAGVTQTPRYLIKTRGQQVTLSCSPISGHRSVSWYQQTPGQGLQFLFEYFSETQRNKGNFPGRFSGRQFSNSRSEMNVSTLELGDSALYLCASSPGQTLMIEQFFGPGTRLTVL.

J is TRBJ2-3 and V is TRBV18, with 10 bases lining up with TRBD2. The CDR3 is 17 amino acids. The germline CDR1 and CDR2 sequences are KGHSH and LQKENI. Germline trimming cut 4 bases from V and 2 bases from J; bases unmatched to any gene: 9. This chain's CDR3 is CASSREASGRPTDTQYF. Here the CDR3 DNA reads TGTGCCAGCTCACGAGAGGCTAGCGGGAGACCCACAGATACGCAGTATTTT.

The chain uses TRBV29-1 and TRBJ1-2; no clear D. This CDR3 is 11 amino acids long. The germline V gene encodes CDR1 SQVTM and CDR2 ANQGSEA. Written as DNA, the CDR3 is TGCAGTTACTCGGAGGTCTATGGCTACACCTTC. This translates into CSYSEVYGYTF.

The V and J genes are TRBV30 and TRBJ2-4; 9 bases align to TRBD2. V shed 0 bases, J shed 1 base, and the junction held 7 bases outside the gene matches. Germline CDR1 is GTSNPN and CDR2 is SVGIG (reference sequence). The CDR3 length is 17 residues. The CDR3 nucleotides are TGTGCCTGGAGTGTGAAGAGACTAGCGGACGCCAAAAACATTCAGTACTTC. Translated: CAWSVKRLADAKNIQYF.

There are a few counts of this clone. The gene calls are TRBV12-3 or TRBV12-4 and TRBJ2-1; D might be TRBD1 (6 bases). This CDR3 comprises 13 residues. Trimming left V 3 bases short and J 5 bases short, with 8 bases between. The CDR3: CASSFRDNNEQFF. CDR3 coding DNA: TGTGCCAGCAGTTTTAGGGACAACAATGAGCAGTTCTTC.

This chain uses TRBV29-1 with TRBJ2-1; TRBD1 agrees at 10 bases. V was clipped by 3 bases and J by 0 bases; unmatched bases: 5. CDR3 size: 16 residues. Germline V gene sequence: CDR1 SQVTM, CDR2 ANQGSEA. CDR3 sequence: CSVEPGTGDSYNEQFF. The CDR3 DNA sequence: TGCAGCGTTGAGCCCGGGACAGGGGACTCCTACAATGAGCAGTTCTTC.

A single count supports this clone. This chain uses TRBV19 with TRBJ1-6; no clear D gene. Looked up from germline, CDR1 is LNHDA and CDR2 is SQIVND (reference sequence). The CDR3 spans 14 residues. The V gene lost 6 bases and the J gene lost 0 bases, with 6 bases spanning the gap. Here the CDR3 reads CASRRSSYNSPLHF. The CDR3 DNA is TGTGCCAGTAGGAGGAGCTCCTATAATTCACCCCTCCACTTT.

A remark on this clone: Other DNA sequences from this sample encode an identical CDR3 as well. In nucleotides, the CDR3 is TGCGCCAGCAGCTTGAACGGAGGCTCTGGAAACACCATATATTTT. Its translation is CASSLNGGSGNTIYF. This sequence joins TRBV5-1 and TRBJ1-3; the D is unclear. CDR1 and CDR2 from the germline V gene are SGHRS and YFSETQ. CDR3 length equals 15 residues. V was shortened by 1 base and J by 0 bases, with 8 bases between the two germline ends.

The V gene is TRBV24-1, the J gene TRBJ2-7; D is perhaps TRBD1 (6 bases). Trimming took 9 bases from V and 0 from J, leaving 8 bases between them. This CDR3 comprises 12 residues. The germline gives CDR1 KGHDR, CDR2 SFDVKD. The CDR3 spells CATGQNSYEQYF. CDR3 DNA sequence: TGTGCCACCGGACAGAACTCCTACGAGCAGTACTTC.

This clone was seen once. The chain couples TRBV2 to TRBJ1-5; 8 positions match TRBD1. The CDR3 length is 14 residues. J gave up 5 bases and V 6 bases, and 6 bases lay outside the gene matches. CDR1 and CDR2 (germline): SNHLY, FYNNEI. CDR3: CASSWTGTDQPQHF. The CDR3 DNA follows: TGTGCCAGCAGCTGGACAGGGACGGATCAGCCCCAGCATTTT.

This clone was detected a few times. V gene TRBV27 combines with J gene TRBJ1-1, with D hard to call. This CDR3 region has 14 residues. CDR1 and CDR2 (germline): MNHEY, SMNVEV (reference sequence). V shed 2 bases and J shed 1 base, with 8 bases lying between them. The CDR3 DNA is TGTGCCAGCAGTTTAAGAGCTCCGAACACTGAAGCTTTCTTT. Its protein product is CASSLRAPNTEAFF.

V and J are TRBV7-9 and TRBJ2-7; 7 bases are a match to TRBD2. This CDR3 has 14 amino acids. From germline, CDR1 is SEHNR and CDR2 FQNEAQ (reference sequence). The V and J ends lost 2 bases and 3 bases, in that order; junction bases with no gene match: 4. The CDR3 region is CASSLTGGIYEQYF. The CDR3 DNA follows: TGTGCCAGCAGCTTAACGGGAGGAATCTACGAGCAGTACTTC.

The J gene is TRBJ1-2, the V gene TRBV6-5; the D gene is possibly TRBD1 (6 bases). Germline assignment: CDR1 MNHEY and CDR2 SVGAGI. The CDR3 has 15 amino acids. V lost 6 bases and J lost 8, with 22 bases in between. CDR3 DNA sequence: TGTGCCAGCAGCCGAGAGGGAGGGGGGGGCGGAGGCTACACCTTC. It translates to CASSREGGGGGGYTF.

The chain has TRBV18 and TRBJ2-1, with D possibly being TRBD1 (6 bases). CDR1 is KGHSH, CDR2 LQKENI, per germline. The V gene lost 4 bases and the J gene lost 10 bases, with 14 bases spanning the gap. The CDR3 sequence is 13 residues long. The CDR3 loop is CASSQIQGREQFF. The CDR3 region has the DNA TGTGCCAGCTCACAAATACAGGGAAGGGAGCAGTTCTTC.

V gene TRBV2 combines with J gene TRBJ2-3; tentative D call: TRBD2 (6 bases). CDR3 length: 13 residues. Trimming removed 4 bases at V and 3 bases at J, with 8 bases between. CDR1 is SNHLY, CDR2 FYNNEI, per germline. The CDR3 region is CASSVAGTDTQYF. The CDR3 region has the DNA TGTGCCAGCAGTGTCGCGGGGACAGATACGCAGTATTTT.

The chain uses TRBV2 and TRBJ2-3; 10 bases agree with TRBD2. CDR1 is SNHLY, CDR2 FYNNEI, per germline. The CDR3 covers 15 residues. V was clipped by 4 bases and J by 4 bases; unmatched bases: 5. CDR3 sequence reads: CASSAASGSPDTQYF. In DNA, the CDR3 is TGTGCCAGCAGTGCGGCTAGCGGGAGTCCAGATACGCAGTATTTT.

The V and J genes are TRBV13 and TRBJ2-1; D is uncertain. This CDR3 spans 12 amino acids. Germline V CDR1 and CDR2: PRHDT, FYEKMQ (reference sequence). The germline V and J ends were trimmed by 3 bases and 12 bases, with 12 bases remaining between them. The DNA of the CDR3 is TGTGCCAGCAGCTTGGCTCCCCCAGGGCAGTTCTTC. Translated, it gives CASSLAPPGQFF.

Comments on this clone: Sequence at one end of the junction differs from germline and may be a read error. The chain is built from TRBV2 and TRBJ2-1; 9 bases map to TRBD2. Per the germline V gene, CDR1 is SNHLY and CDR2 is FYNNEI. CDR3 length equals 15 residues. In DNA form, the CDR3 reads TGTGCCAGCAGTCCCGGGACTAGCCTCTACCATGAGCAGTTCTTC. Translating it yields CASSPGTSLYHEQFF.

The J gene is TRBJ1-2, the V gene TRBV4-2, with D hard to call. Germline CDR1 reads LGHNA; CDR2 reads YNFKEQ. The germline V and J ends were trimmed by 0 bases and 8 bases, with 10 bases remaining between them. The CDR3 is 13 amino acids. The CDR3 protein is CASSQDYVSGYTF. CDR3 nucleotide sequence: TGTGCCAGCAGCCAAGACTACGTGAGCGGCTACACCTTC.